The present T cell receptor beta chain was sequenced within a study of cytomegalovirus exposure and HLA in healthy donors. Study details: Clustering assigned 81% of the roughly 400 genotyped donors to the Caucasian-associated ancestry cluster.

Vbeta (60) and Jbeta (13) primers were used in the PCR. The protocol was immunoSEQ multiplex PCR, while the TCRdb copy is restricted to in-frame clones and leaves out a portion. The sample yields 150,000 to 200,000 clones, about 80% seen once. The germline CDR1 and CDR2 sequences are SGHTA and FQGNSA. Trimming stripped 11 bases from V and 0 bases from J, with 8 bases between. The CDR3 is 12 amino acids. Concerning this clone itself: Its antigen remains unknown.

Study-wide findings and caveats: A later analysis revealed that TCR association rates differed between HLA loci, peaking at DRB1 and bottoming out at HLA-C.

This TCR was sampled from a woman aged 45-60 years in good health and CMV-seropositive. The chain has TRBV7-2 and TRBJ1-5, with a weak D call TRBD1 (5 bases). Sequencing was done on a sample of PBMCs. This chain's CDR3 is CAVGASNQPQHF. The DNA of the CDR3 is TGTGCCGTAGGGGCTAGCAATCAGCCCCAGCATTTT.